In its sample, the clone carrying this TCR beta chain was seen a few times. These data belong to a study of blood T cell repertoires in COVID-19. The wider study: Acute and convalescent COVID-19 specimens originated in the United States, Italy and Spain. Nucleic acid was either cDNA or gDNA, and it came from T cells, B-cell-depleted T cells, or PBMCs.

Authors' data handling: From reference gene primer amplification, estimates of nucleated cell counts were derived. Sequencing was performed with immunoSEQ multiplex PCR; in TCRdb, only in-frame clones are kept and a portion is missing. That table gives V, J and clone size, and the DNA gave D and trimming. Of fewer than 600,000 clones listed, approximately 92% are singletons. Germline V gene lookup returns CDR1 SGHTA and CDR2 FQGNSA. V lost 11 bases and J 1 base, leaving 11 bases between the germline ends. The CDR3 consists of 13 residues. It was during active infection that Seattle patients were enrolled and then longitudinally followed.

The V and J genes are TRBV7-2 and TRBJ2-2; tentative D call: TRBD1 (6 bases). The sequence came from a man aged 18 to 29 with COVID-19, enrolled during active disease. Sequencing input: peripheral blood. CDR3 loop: CAESGQNTGELFF. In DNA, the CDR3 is TGTGCCGAGTCGGGACAGAACACCGGGGAGCTGTTTTTT. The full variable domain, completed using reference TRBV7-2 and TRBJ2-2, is GAGVSQSPSNKVTEKGKDVELRCDPISGHTALYWYRQSLGQGLEFLIYFQGNSAPDKSGLPSDRFSAERTGGSVSTLTIQRTQQEDSAVYLCAESGQNTGELFFGEGSRLTVL.